Presented here are 26 T cell receptor beta chains from one specimen sequenced in a study of shared clonotypes between healthy human individuals. Assay: immunoSEQ multiplex PCR; the TCRdb copy retains only in-frame clones and omits some. The sample gives about 680,000 clones, approximately 75% of which show up once; about 2% is in the top ten. Sequencing was performed on memory CD4+ T cells sorted from blood. Noted subset: CD45RA-negative fraction. All receptors derive from a woman aged 30 to 39 in good health.

CDR3 DNA sequence: TGTGCCAGCAGCCAACTGGACCGGGCCGTCTACGAGCAGTACTTC. This translates into CASSQLDRAVYEQYF. The chain uses TRBV6-5 and TRBJ2-7; D unclear. V lost 6 bases, J lost 3 bases, and 18 bases lay in between. This CDR3 has 15 amino acids. Germline CDR1 is MNHEY and CDR2 is SVGAGI.

Worth noting for this clone: Other DNA sequences in the sample encode the same CDR3. The chain carries TRBV28 and TRBJ2-3; perhaps TRBD2 as D (5 bases). V was pared by 3 bases and J by 2 bases, with 12 bases between. Germline V CDR1 and CDR2: MDHEN, SYDVKM. This CDR3 region has 15 residues. CDR3 sequence reads: CASSLSGDYTDTQYF. CDR3 nucleotide sequence: TGTGCCAGCAGTTTGAGTGGCGACTACACAGATACGCAGTATTTT.

The rearrangement joins TRBV7-2 to TRBJ1-1; 10 bases align to TRBD1. V lost 2 bases to trimming and J lost 4 bases; unmatched junction nucleotides: 4. Germline V gene sequence: CDR1 SGHTA, CDR2 FQGNSA. The CDR3 sequence is 15 residues long. CDR3 in amino acids: CASSLTWTGGTEAFF. For the CDR3, the DNA is TGTGCCAGCAGCTTAACATGGACAGGGGGCACTGAAGCTTTCTTT.

This clone was seen a few times. V usage is TRBV6-5 and J usage is TRBJ1-1; possible D gene TRBD1, 6 bases. The CDR3 sequence is 14 residues long. The germline V gene has CDR1 MNHEY and CDR2 SVGAGI. The V and J ends lost 6 bases and 5 bases respectively, with 16 bases between them. The CDR3 sequence is CASRAGQSWTEAFF. CDR3 coding DNA: TGTGCCAGCAGAGCCGGACAGAGTTGGACTGAAGCTTTCTTT.

This clone showed up just a few times. The chain has TRBV4-2 and TRBJ1-5; no definite D call. Germline V gene lookup returns CDR1 LGHNA and CDR2 YNFKEQ. The CDR3 spans 14 residues. Trimming took 0 bases from V and 3 from J, leaving 6 bases between them. The CDR3 sequence is CASSQEQNNQPQHF. CDR3 coding DNA: TGTGCCAGCAGCCAAGAACAGAACAATCAGCCCCAGCATTTT.

The rearrangement joins TRBV19 to TRBJ1-5; D not resolved. Germline values: CDR1 LNHDA, CDR2 SQIVND (reference sequence). The CDR3 loop spans 15 amino acids. Trimming removed 0 bases from V and 0 bases from J, with 6 bases in between. Here the CDR3 reads CASSIEAGSNQPQHF. The CDR3 DNA is TGTGCCAGTAGTATAGAGGCAGGTAGCAATCAGCCCCAGCATTTT.

The genes are TRBV27 and TRBJ2-1; weak D call: TRBD2 (6 bases). Trimming pared 8 bases from V and 6 bases from J, leaving 17 bases between. The CDR3 extends over 14 amino acids. Germline values: CDR1 MNHEY, CDR2 SMNVEV (reference sequence). The CDR3 here is CASQVDWDSNEQFF. The CDR3, as DNA: TGTGCCAGCCAAGTGGACTGGGACTCCAATGAGCAGTTCTTC.

This chain connects TRBV4-2 to TRBJ1-4; TRBD1 is a possible D gene (6 bases). This CDR3 has 14 amino acids. The germline gives CDR1 LGHNA, CDR2 YNFKEQ. The V and J ends lost 3 bases and 3 bases respectively, with 8 bases between them. The chain's CDR3 is CASSQGAPNEKLFF. CDR3 bases: TGTGCCAGCAGCCAGGGGGCCCCTAATGAAAAACTGTTTTTT.

The J gene is TRBJ1-1, the V gene TRBV18; TRBD1 aligns across 8 bases. V shed 3 bases, J shed 3 bases, and the junction held 0 bases outside the gene matches. Looked up from germline, CDR1 is KGHSH and CDR2 is LQKENI. The CDR3 extends over 13 amino acids. Here the CDR3 reads CASSPRGHTEAFF. The CDR3 DNA reads as TGTGCCAGCTCACCCAGGGGGCACACTGAAGCTTTCTTT.

The chain employs TRBV30 and TRBJ2-3; TRBD2 agrees at 15 bases. Looked up from germline, CDR1 is GTSNPN and CDR2 is SVGIG (reference sequence). The length of the CDR3 is 16 residues. Germline trimming cut 4 bases from V and 5 bases from J; bases unmatched to any gene: 7. CDR3 sequence: CAWNSWTSGREDTQYF. CDR3 coding DNA: TGTGCCTGGAACAGCTGGACTAGCGGGAGGGAAGATACGCAGTATTTT.

The chain employs TRBV9 and TRBJ1-5; unclear D gene. Germline V CDR1 and CDR2: SGDLS, YYNGEE. The CDR3 totals 15 residues. V was cut by 1 base and J by 4 bases, with 12 bases left in between. The chain's CDR3 is CASSVSAEPNQPQHF. DNA for the CDR3: TGTGCCAGCAGCGTATCAGCAGAGCCAAATCAGCCCCAGCATTTT. Supplemented by reference TRBV9 and TRBJ1-5, the full variable domain reads DSGVTQTPKHLITATGQRVTLRCSPRSGDLSVYWYQQSLDQGLQFLIQYYNGEERAKGNILERFSAQQFPDLHSELNLSSLELGDSALYFCASSVSAEPNQPQHFGDGTRLSIL.

The rearrangement links TRBV7-3 to TRBJ1-1; 10 nucleotides line up with TRBD1. Germline assignment: CDR1 SGHTA and CDR2 FQGTGA. The CDR3 has 17 amino acids. The ends lost 2 bases at V and 6 bases at J; junction bases unmatched: 12. In DNA form, the CDR3 reads TGTGCCAGCAGCTTACGGACAGGGGGACAGGAACGCCCTGAAGCTTTCTTT. It codes for CASSLRTGGQERPEAFF.

For the CDR3, the DNA is TGTGCCAGCAGTCCTCCGGGACAGGGGGCGTCCGAATCGGAGACCCAGTACTTC. Its translation is CASSPPGQGASESETQYF. The chain is built from TRBV28 and TRBJ2-5, with 12 positions matching TRBD1. This CDR3 contains 18 residues. Germline-derived CDR1 and CDR2 are MDHEN and SYDVKM. J lost 5 bases, V lost 5 bases, and 15 bases had no gene match.

The chain employs TRBV10-3 and TRBJ2-7; 7 bases map to TRBD1. Germline-derived CDR1 and CDR2 are ENHRY and SYGVKD. This CDR3 spans 15 amino acids. V lost 2 bases, J lost 5 bases, and 9 bases stayed unmatched. DNA for the CDR3: TGTGCCATCAGTGAGGGTAGAGGGGGCTTGAACGAGCAGTACTTC. It specifies CAISEGRGGLNEQYF.

This chain connects TRBV11-3 to TRBJ2-2, with TRBD2 matching 16 bases. Germline CDR1 is SGHNT and CDR2 is YENEEA. This CDR3 contains 18 residues. V was pared by 5 bases and J by 5 bases, with 8 bases of the junction left unmatched. The CDR3 loop is CASSPGLAGGPGTGELFF. The CDR3 DNA reads TGTGCCAGCAGCCCGGGACTAGCGGGAGGGCCGGGGACCGGGGAGCTGTTTTTT.

This chain links TRBV11-2 with TRBJ2-7; the match to TRBD1 covers 9 bases. Trimming at V came to 1 base and at J to 7 bases, leaving 5 bases not matched to a gene. This CDR3 has 14 amino acids. The germline gives CDR1 SGHAT, CDR2 FQNNGV. CDR3: CASSLGTGEGEQYF. In DNA form, the CDR3 reads TGTGCCAGCAGCTTAGGGACAGGGGAGGGGGAGCAGTACTTC.

For this clone: A much larger clone differs from this one at a single base, so this may be a read error. This chain links TRBV25-1 with TRBJ2-3; unclear D gene. Trimming took 6 bases from V and 4 from J, leaving 5 bases between them. The CDR3 loop spans 11 amino acids. Germline lookup yields CDR1 MGHDK and CDR2 SYGVNS. CDR3 sequence (DNA): TGTGCCAGCAGCCTAGCAGATACGCAGTATTTT. It encodes CASSLADTQYF.

The rearrangement uses TRBV27 and TRBJ1-5, with TRBD1 identical over 7 bases. CDR3 size: 14 residues. CDR1 is MNHEY and CDR2 is SMNVEV in the germline V gene (reference sequence). Germline trimming cut 5 bases from V and 3 bases from J; bases unmatched to any gene: 4. The CDR3 sequence is CASSVGQINQPQHF. CDR3 DNA sequence: TGTGCCAGCAGTGTGGGACAGATCAATCAGCCCCAGCATTTT.

The chain couples TRBV11-2 to TRBJ1-2; D is unresolved. This CDR3 is 14 amino acids long. V dropped 0 bases and J dropped 4 bases, with 9 bases sitting between them. Germline lookup yields CDR1 SGHAT and CDR2 FQNNGV. CDR3 sequence reads: CASSLEPGIYGYTF. CDR3 bases: TGTGCCAGCAGCTTAGAACCGGGGATCTATGGCTACACCTTC.

The sample holds a few counts of this clone. The V call is TRBV28, the J call TRBJ1-2; possibly TRBD1 for D (6 bases). CDR3 length: 14 amino acids. V was cut by 6 bases and J by 8 bases, with 19 bases left in between. CDR1 is MDHEN, CDR2 SYDVKM, per germline. CDR3 region: CASRTKTGMRGYTF. CDR3 nucleotides: TGTGCCAGCAGGACCAAGACAGGTATGCGAGGCTACACCTTC.

Concerning this clone: The same CDR3 is also encoded by other DNA sequences in this sample. This chain connects TRBV18 to TRBJ2-7, with D possibly matching TRBD2 (5 bases). The CDR3 consists of 13 residues. The ends were cut back, 2 bases at V and 0 bases at J, with 5 bases in the middle. Germline V lookup: CDR1 KGHSH, CDR2 LQKENI. Written as DNA, the CDR3 is TGTGCCAGCTCACCAGGGAGCTCCTACGAGCAGTACTTC. Translated, it gives CASSPGSSYEQYF.

The chain couples TRBV5-1 to TRBJ1-1, with 9 bases matching TRBD1. Trimming cost V 3 bases and J 4 bases; bases outside gene matches: 4. CDR1 is SGHRS and CDR2 is YFSETQ in the germline V gene. This CDR3 region has 14 residues. The CDR3 DNA sequence: TGCGCCAGCAGCTGGGGACAGGGCGGCACTGAAGCTTTCTTT. Protein: CASSWGQGGTEAFF. Complete variable domain (other parts from reference TRBV5-1 and TRBJ1-1): KAGVTQTPRYLIKTRGQQVTLSCSPISGHRSVSWYQQTPGQGLQFLFEYFSETQRNKGNFPGRFSGRQFSNSRSEMNVSTLELGDSALYLCASSWGQGGTEAFFGQGTRLTVV.

This clone was detected only a few times. The genes are TRBV30 and TRBJ2-5; 13 bases fit TRBD2. CDR3 size: 15 residues. CDR1 is GTSNPN, CDR2 SVGIG, per germline (reference sequence). V lost 0 bases to trimming and J lost 5 bases; unmatched junction nucleotides: 3. The CDR3 DNA sequence: TGTGCCTGGAGTGTGGGACTAGCGGGAACGGAGACCCAGTACTTC. Amino acids: CAWSVGLAGTETQYF.

V gene TRBV29-1 combines with J gene TRBJ1-1; the D gene is possibly TRBD1 (6 bases). The ends were cut back, 7 bases at V and 6 bases at J, with 12 bases in the middle. Germline CDR1 SQVTM, CDR2 ANQGSEA. This CDR3 has 11 amino acids. CDR3 region: CSATGYSEAFF. CDR3 sequence (DNA): TGCAGCGCCACAGGGTATTCTGAAGCTTTCTTT. Full variable domain (outside the CDR3, taken from reference TRBV29-1 and TRBJ1-1): SAVISQKPSRDICQRGTSLTIQCQVDSQVTMMFWYRQQPGQSLTLIATANQGSEATYESGFVIDKFPISRPNLTFSTLTVSNMSPEDSSIYLCSATGYSEAFFGQGTRLTVV.

The rearrangement joins TRBV6-5 to TRBJ1-1; D not resolved. The CDR3 runs to 12 residues. Germline V gives CDR1 MNHEY, CDR2 SVGAGI. Trimming left V 2 bases short and J 4 bases short, with 5 bases between. The CDR3 nucleotides read TGTGCCAGCAGTTACGAGACCACTGAAGCTTTCTTT. Its translation is CASSYETTEAFF.

The V call is TRBV7-8, the J call TRBJ1-1, with TRBD1 matching 9 bases. This CDR3 has 15 residues. Losses at the gene ends were 6 bases for V and 4 bases for J; bases not matched to a gene: 9. Per germline, CDR1 SGHVS and CDR2 FQNEAQ. The CDR3 is CASRTLTGGFTEAFF. The CDR3 nucleotides read TGTGCCAGCAGAACTCTTACAGGGGGCTTCACTGAAGCTTTCTTT. The variable domain in full, completed from reference TRBV7-8 and TRBJ1-1, reads GAGVSQSPRYKVAKRGQDVALRCDPISGHVSLFWYQQALGQGPEFLTYFQNEAQLDKSGLPSDRFFAERPEGSVSTLKIQRTQQEDSAVYLCASRTLTGGFTEAFFGQGTRLTVV.